The 17 T cell receptor beta chains in this list originate from one sample, sequenced in a study of cytomegalovirus exposure and HLA in healthy donors. This table comes from immunoSEQ multiplex PCR, and its TCRdb copy is limited to in-frame clones, with some not included. The table has about 130,000 clones, nearly 90% seen once. The sample taken for sequencing was PBMCs. The origin of the receptors is a woman younger than 35 in good health and CMV-seronegative.

This clone has a single count. V is TRBV10-3 and J is TRBJ2-2; D not resolved. V lost 4 bases to trimming and J lost 2 bases, with 8 bases between them. CDR3 size: 14 residues. CDR1 is ENHRY, CDR2 SYGVKD, per germline. Here the CDR3 reads CAISGSLNTGELFF. The DNA of the CDR3 is TGTGCCATCAGTGGTTCTCTTAACACCGGGGAGCTGTTTTTT.

This chain links TRBV6-1 with TRBJ1-1, with D unresolved. Trimming cost V 2 bases and J 8 bases, with 12 bases left between them. The CDR3 extends over 13 amino acids. CDR1 MNHNS and CDR2 SASEGT come from the germline V gene. CDR3 in amino acids: CASSELGVSEAFF. In DNA, the CDR3 is TGTGCCAGCAGTGAACTGGGAGTATCCGAAGCTTTCTTT.

The CDR3 bases are TGCGCCAGCAGCCCCTCGTCCGGCACTGAAGCTTTCTTT. It yields the protein CASSPSSGTEAFF. The V gene is TRBV5-1, the J gene TRBJ1-1; D call uncertain. Germline CDR1 and CDR2: SGHRS and YFSETQ. This CDR3 region has 13 residues. Deletions cut 4 bases from V and 4 bases from J, with 11 bases between.

The V and J genes are TRBV18 and TRBJ1-1; 8 nucleotides align to TRBD1. J lost 5 bases, V lost 1 base, and 9 bases had no gene match. Looked up from germline, CDR1 is KGHSH and CDR2 is LQKENI. CDR3 length: 16 residues. CDR3 DNA: TGTGCCAGCTCACCACTTCCAAAGACAGGGGATACTGAAGCTTTCTTT. Translation gives CASSPLPKTGDTEAFF. Drawing the rest from reference TRBV18 and TRBJ1-1, the complete variable domain is NAGVMQNPRHLVRRRGQEARLRCSPMKGHSHVYWYRQLPEEGLKFMVYLQKENIIDESGMPKERFSAEFPKEGPSILRIQQVVRGDSAAYFCASSPLPKTGDTEAFFGQGTRLTVV.

The V and J genes are TRBV5-4 and TRBJ2-7; 9 nucleotides line up with TRBD1. Looked up from germline, CDR1 is SGHNT and CDR2 is YYREEE (reference sequence). This CDR3 contains 15 residues. Trimming cost V 2 bases and J 5 bases; bases outside gene matches: 8. Here the CDR3 reads CASSFTGQGANEQYF. The DNA of the CDR3 is TGTGCCAGCAGCTTTACGGGACAGGGTGCGAACGAGCAGTACTTC.

The J gene is TRBJ1-5, the V gene TRBV19; D not certain. V dropped 3 bases and J dropped 2 bases, with 8 bases sitting between them. The CDR3 sequence is 14 residues long. Germline CDR1 LNHDA, CDR2 SQIVND (reference sequence). In DNA, the CDR3 is TGTGCCAGTAGTATTGGGCCGGGCAATCAGCCCCAGCATTTT. Amino acid sequence: CASSIGPGNQPQHF.

A note on this clone: The same CDR3 also results from other DNA sequences found in this sample. The V gene is TRBV4-1, the J gene TRBJ1-1; D remains unclear. The CDR3 length is 13 residues. The ends were cut back, 1 base at V and 0 bases at J, with 3 bases in the middle. The germline V gene encodes CDR1 MGHRA and CDR2 YSYEKL. CDR3 protein: CASSQAVNTEAFF. The CDR3 coding sequence is TGCGCCAGCAGCCAAGCAGTGAACACTGAAGCTTTCTTT.

The J gene is TRBJ1-6, the V gene TRBV6-5, with 7 nucleotides matching TRBD1. Germline assignment: CDR1 MNHEY and CDR2 SVGAGI. CDR3 length: 15 residues. V lost 1 base and J lost 7; bases outside the gene matches: 4. The CDR3 sequence is CASSYYGTANSPLHF. The CDR3 DNA reads as TGTGCCAGCAGTTACTATGGGACAGCAAATTCACCCCTCCACTTT.

The chain combines TRBV7-9 with TRBJ1-2, with D maybe TRBD1 (5 bases). The CDR3 consists of 13 residues. V was pared by 10 bases and J by 2 bases, with 14 bases between. Germline CDR1 reads SEHNR; CDR2 reads FQNEAQ (reference sequence). The DNA of the CDR3 is TGTGCCATATCGTTCAGGGCGAACTATGGCTACACCTTC. Residues: CAISFRANYGYTF.

The V and J genes are TRBV6-1 and TRBJ2-3; no definite D call. The V gene lost 0 bases and the J gene lost 8 bases, with 15 bases spanning the gap. Germline assignment: CDR1 MNHNS and CDR2 SASEGT. This CDR3 region has 15 residues. The CDR3 spells CASSEALSLYLTQYF. The CDR3 nucleotides are TGTGCCAGCAGTGAAGCGTTGTCCCTCTACCTTACGCAGTATTTT.

The V gene is TRBV19, the J gene TRBJ2-2; TRBD1 agrees at 10 bases. The J segment lost 4 bases and the V segment lost 4 bases, leaving 3 bases of the junction unmatched. CDR1 is LNHDA and CDR2 is SQIVND in the germline V gene (reference sequence). The CDR3 length is 15 residues. CDR3 in amino acids: CASSTGTGVTGELFF. The CDR3, as DNA: TGTGCCAGTAGTACCGGGACAGGGGTCACCGGGGAGCTGTTTTTT. Based on the CDR3 plus reference TRBV19 and TRBJ2-2, the full variable domain is DGGITQSPKYLFRKEGQNVTLSCEQNLNHDAMYWYRQDPGQGLRLIYYSQIVNDFQKGDIAEGYSVSREKKESFPLTVTSAQKNPTAFYLCASSTGTGVTGELFFGEGSRLTVL.

V is TRBV6-6 and J is TRBJ1-1, with 8 nucleotides matching TRBD1. V was clipped by 2 bases and J by 5 bases; unmatched bases: 10. Germline assignment: CDR1 MNHNY and CDR2 SVGAGI (reference sequence). The CDR3 is made up of 16 amino acids. CDR3 sequence: CASSYQKTGQGTEAFF. The CDR3 DNA reads as TGTGCCAGCAGTTACCAGAAGACAGGACAGGGTACTGAAGCTTTCTTT.

The chain carries TRBV27 and TRBJ2-3, with no clear D. Germline CDR1 and CDR2: MNHEY and SMNVEV (reference sequence). The CDR3 is 13 residues long. V was clipped by 7 bases and J by 6 bases, with 14 bases between them. Here the CDR3 reads CASKAPAADTQYF. In DNA form, the CDR3 reads TGTGCCAGCAAGGCTCCCGCGGCCGATACGCAGTATTTT.

V gene TRBV27 combines with J gene TRBJ1-1, with a weak D call TRBD1 (5 bases). V lost 0 bases and J lost 3, with 8 bases in between. CDR1 MNHEY and CDR2 SMNVEV come from the germline V gene (reference sequence). The CDR3 runs 14 residues. CDR3 nucleotides: TGTGCCAGCAGTTTATCCCCAGGGCACACTGAAGCTTTCTTT. Its protein is CASSLSPGHTEAFF.

This clone was recorded only once. The chain combines TRBV6-6 with TRBJ2-1; 7 bases line up with TRBD2. The CDR3 totals 15 residues. CDR1 is MNHNY and CDR2 is SVGAGI in the germline V gene (reference sequence). Losses at the gene ends were 2 bases for V and 8 bases for J; bases not matched to a gene: 9. The CDR3 DNA reads as TGTGCCAGCAGTTACCTTAGGGGAGGGTCGGATGAGCAGTTCTTC. It is translated as CASSYLRGGSDEQFF.

This chain links TRBV6-1 with TRBJ1-2; a possible D gene is TRBD1 (5 bases). V gave up 1 base and J gave up 6 bases, with 15 bases separating them. The CDR3 is made up of 15 amino acids. Germline loops: CDR1 MNHNS, CDR2 SASEGT. Written as DNA, the CDR3 is TGTGCCAGCAGTGAAGATATAGTCAGGGTGGATGGCTACACCTTC. Amino acids: CASSEDIVRVDGYTF.

This clone was detected a few times. Here the CDR3 DNA reads TGTGCCAGTAGCGAAGGACAGGGCGGTTCACCCCTCCACTTT. Amino acids: CASSEGQGGSPLHF. V and J are TRBV19 and TRBJ1-6; 8 nucleotides match TRBD1. This CDR3 has 14 residues. Germline V gives CDR1 LNHDA, CDR2 SQIVND (reference sequence). Trimming at V came to 6 bases and at J to 9 bases, leaving 7 bases not matched to a gene. Full variable domain (rest looked up from reference TRBV19 and TRBJ1-6): DGGITQSPKYLFRKEGQNVTLSCEQNLNHDAMYWYRQDPGQGLRLIYYSQIVNDFQKGDIAEGYSVSREKKESFPLTVTSAQKNPTAFYLCASSEGQGGSPLHFGNGTRLTVT.